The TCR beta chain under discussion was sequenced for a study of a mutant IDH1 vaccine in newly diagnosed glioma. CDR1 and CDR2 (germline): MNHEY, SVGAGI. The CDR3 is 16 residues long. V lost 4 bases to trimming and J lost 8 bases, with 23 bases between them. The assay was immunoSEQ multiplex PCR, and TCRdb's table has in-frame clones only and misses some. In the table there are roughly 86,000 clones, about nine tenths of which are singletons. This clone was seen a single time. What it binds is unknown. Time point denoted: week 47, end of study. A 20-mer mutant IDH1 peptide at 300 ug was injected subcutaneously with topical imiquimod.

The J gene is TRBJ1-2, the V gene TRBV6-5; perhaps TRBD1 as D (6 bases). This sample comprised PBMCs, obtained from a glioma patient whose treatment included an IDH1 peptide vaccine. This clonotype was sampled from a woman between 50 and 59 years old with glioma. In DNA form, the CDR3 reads TGTGCCAGCAGTTTTTATACCGGGGGCAGGGTGGGCGGCTACACCTTC. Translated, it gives CASSFYTGGRVGGYTF.